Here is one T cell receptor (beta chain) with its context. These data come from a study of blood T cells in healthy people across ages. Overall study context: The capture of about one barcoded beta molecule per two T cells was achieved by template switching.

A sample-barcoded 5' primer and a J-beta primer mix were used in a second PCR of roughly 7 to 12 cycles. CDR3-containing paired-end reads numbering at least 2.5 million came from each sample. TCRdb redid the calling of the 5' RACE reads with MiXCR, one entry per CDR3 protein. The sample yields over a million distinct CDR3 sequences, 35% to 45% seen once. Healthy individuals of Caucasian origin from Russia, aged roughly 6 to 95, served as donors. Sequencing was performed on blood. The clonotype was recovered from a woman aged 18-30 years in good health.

In DNA, the CDR3 is TGCAGTGCTAGAGCGGACGTTAACTATGGCTACACCTTC. It specifies CSARADVNYGYTF. The chain has TRBV20-1 and TRBJ1-2; D not certain. This CDR3 has 13 residues. Looked up from germline, CDR1 is DFQATT and CDR2 is SNEGSKA (reference sequence). Trimming cost V 1 base and J 1 base, with 7 bases left between them.